Below are 6 T cell receptor beta chains sequenced from a single sample in a study of cytomegalovirus exposure and HLA in healthy donors. The PCR employed 60 Vbeta primers together with 13 Jbeta primers. TCRdb's copy holds only in-frame clones and misses some; the assay was immunoSEQ multiplex PCR. Its table lists some 200,000 clones. Sequenced material: PBMCs. The receptor set was obtained from a boy under 18 in good health and CMV-seronegative.

CDR3: CASSLGDKTYGYTF. The DNA of the CDR3 is TGTGCCAGCAGCTTGGGCGACAAGACATATGGCTACACCTTC. The chain joins TRBV5-4 to TRBJ1-2; D gene ambiguous. The CDR3 consists of 14 residues. V was shortened by 0 bases and J by 5 bases, with 11 bases between the two germline ends. From germline, CDR1 is SGHNT and CDR2 YYREEE (reference sequence).

The chain carries TRBV5-6 and TRBJ1-5; D is undetermined. Trimming left V 3 bases short and J 3 bases short, with 10 bases between. The CDR3 is made up of 14 amino acids. Germline V lookup: CDR1 SGHDT, CDR2 YYEEEE. This CDR3 reads CASSSGLYNQPQHF. In DNA form, the CDR3 reads TGTGCCAGCAGCTCCGGACTGTACAATCAGCCCCAGCATTTT.

The chain links TRBV5-4 to TRBJ2-5; weak D call: TRBD2 (7 bases). There are 15 residues in the CDR3. CDR1 and CDR2 (germline): SGHNT, YYREEE (reference sequence). With 3 bases removed from V and 4 bases from J, the gap between germline ends came to 16 bases. CDR3 in DNA: TGTGCCAGCAGCTCAACTAGCGTGGGGGCAGAGACCCAGTACTTC. Its protein product is CASSSTSVGAETQYF.

The genes are TRBV9 and TRBJ2-1; D gene uncertain. V lost 3 bases and J 7 bases, leaving 14 bases between the germline ends. In germline, CDR1 is SGDLS, CDR2 YYNGEE. This CDR3 is 14 amino acids long. CDR3 bases: TGTGCCAGCAGCGCTTCTAGAGAAATAAATGAGCAGTTCTTC. As protein: CASSASREINEQFF.

The chain has TRBV29-1 and TRBJ2-7; 7 bases agree with TRBD1. CDR1 is SQVTM, CDR2 ANQGSEA, per germline. V dropped 1 base and J dropped 5; count of bases not matched to a gene: 11. The CDR3 runs to 15 residues. CDR3 nucleotides: TGCAGCGTTGAAGGCTCGACAGGGTCAATTCACGAGCAGTACTTC. Its protein is CSVEGSTGSIHEQYF.

The CDR3 loop is CASSRTGVDGYTF. The CDR3 nucleotides are TGCGCCAGCAGCCGTACAGGGGTTGATGGCTACACCTTC. The genes are TRBV4-1 and TRBJ1-2; 7 bases agree with TRBD1. After removal of 4 bases from V and 6 bases from J, the junction contained 5 bases not matched to a gene. Germline CDR1 is MGHRA and CDR2 is YSYEKL. CDR3 size: 13 residues.